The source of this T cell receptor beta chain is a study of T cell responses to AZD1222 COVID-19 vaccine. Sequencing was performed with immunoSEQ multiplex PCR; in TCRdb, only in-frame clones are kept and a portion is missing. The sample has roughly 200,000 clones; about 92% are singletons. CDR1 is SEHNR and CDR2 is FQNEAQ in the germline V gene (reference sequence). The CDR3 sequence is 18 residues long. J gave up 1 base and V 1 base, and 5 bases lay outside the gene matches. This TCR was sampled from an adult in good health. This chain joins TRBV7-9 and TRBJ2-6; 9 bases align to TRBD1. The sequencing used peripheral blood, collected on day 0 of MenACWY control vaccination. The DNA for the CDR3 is TGTGCCAGCAGCTTAGGAGGGACAGGGTTGTCTGGGGCCAACGTCCTGACTTTC. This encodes CASSLGGTGLSGANVLTF.